Each of the 21 T cell receptor beta chains below was sequenced from the same sample in a study of cytomegalovirus exposure and HLA in healthy donors. The PCR was carried out with 60 Vbeta primers and 13 Jbeta primers. Measured with immunoSEQ multiplex PCR; TCRdb has only the in-frame clones, and not every one. The repertoire holds about 230,000 clones, with approximately 90% as singletons. The sample was PBMCs. The source is a woman between 18 and 29 years old in good health and CMV-seronegative.

This chain links TRBV10-3 with TRBJ1-6; possible D gene TRBD1, 5 bases. V was pared by 5 bases and J by 0 bases, with 14 bases between. The CDR3 is 17 residues long. CDR1 is ENHRY, CDR2 SYGVKD, per germline. This CDR3 reads CAISPTGGSSYNSPLHF. The CDR3 nucleotides are TGTGCCATCAGTCCTACGGGGGGGAGCTCCTATAATTCACCCCTCCACTTT.

This chain uses TRBV11-3 with TRBJ2-1; no firm D call. The CDR3 is made up of 15 amino acids. Looked up from germline, CDR1 is SGHNT and CDR2 is YENEEA. The V end was cut by 0 bases, the J end by 6 bases, with 12 bases between. CDR3 nucleotide sequence: TGTGCCAGCAGCTTAGATTACAGCACTTTCAATGAGCAGTTCTTC. This codes for CASSLDYSTFNEQFF.

This sequence joins TRBV4-3 and TRBJ2-5, with D perhaps matching TRBD2 (6 bases). Trimming took 2 bases from V and 4 from J, leaving 17 bases between them. The germline gives CDR1 LGHNA, CDR2 YSLEER. CDR3 length: 16 amino acids. The CDR3 loop is CASSQRPRGYGETQYF. In nucleotides, the CDR3 is TGCGCCAGCAGCCAAAGACCACGGGGGTACGGAGAGACCCAGTACTTC.

The chain has TRBV9 and TRBJ1-1; weak D call: TRBD1 (5 bases). Between the trimmed V and J ends, which lost 4 bases and 8 bases, there was a span of 12 bases. Per the germline V gene, CDR1 is SGDLS and CDR2 is YYNGEE. The CDR3 runs to 12 residues. Here the CDR3 DNA reads TGTGCCAGCAGCCCTCGACAGCGCGAAGCTTTCTTT. The encoded protein is CASSPRQREAFF.

The V and J genes are TRBV4-2 and TRBJ2-5; TRBD1 agrees at 10 bases. CDR1 is LGHNA and CDR2 is YNFKEQ in the germline V gene. V dropped 4 bases and J dropped 3; count of bases not matched to a gene: 2. The CDR3 has 14 amino acids. Written as DNA, the CDR3 is TGTGCCAGCAGCCCAGGGACAGGGGAAGAGACCCAGTACTTC. As protein: CASSPGTGEETQYF.

The chain employs TRBV7-9 and TRBJ1-1, with D possibly matching TRBD1 (6 bases). The CDR3 spans 14 residues. V dropped 0 bases and J dropped 14 bases, with 19 bases sitting between them. CDR1 SEHNR and CDR2 FQNEAQ come from the germline V gene (reference sequence). The CDR3 loop is CASSLAGGGAFRFF. The CDR3, as DNA: TGTGCCAGCAGCTTAGCAGGGGGGGGCGCATTTCGCTTCTTT.

CDR3 in DNA: TGTGCCAGCAAACACCCGACAGAGCATCAGCCCCAGCATTTT. Encoded protein: CASKHPTEHQPQHF. The chain joins TRBV27 to TRBJ1-5, with D possibly matching TRBD1 (5 bases). Trimming left V 7 bases short and J 5 bases short, with 15 bases between. CDR1 MNHEY and CDR2 SMNVEV come from the germline V gene (reference sequence). This CDR3 is built from 14 residues.

The chain recombines TRBV2 with TRBJ2-7; 8 bases line up with TRBD2. Germline CDR1 SNHLY, CDR2 FYNNEI. The CDR3 has 16 amino acids. Losses at the gene ends were 5 bases for V and 7 bases for J; bases not matched to a gene: 16. CDR3 sequence reads: CASSSRGLGAWGEQYF. CDR3 DNA sequence: TGTGCCAGCAGTTCCCGGGGACTAGGGGCGTGGGGGGAGCAGTACTTC.

This clone was recorded only once. The CDR3 DNA is TGTGCCAGCAGCCCCCGTTTGGCGGGATGGGACAATGAGCAGTTCTTC. It codes for CASSPRLAGWDNEQFF. V usage is TRBV13 and J usage is TRBJ2-1; D is possibly TRBD2 (6 bases). The V gene's germline CDR1 is PRHDT and CDR2 FYEKMQ (reference sequence). V was trimmed by 5 bases and J by 5 bases, leaving 19 bases between them. CDR3 size: 16 residues.

This clone appeared once. V and J are TRBV4-2 and TRBJ1-3, with a weak D call TRBD1 (6 bases). Trimming shortened V by 1 base and J by 3 bases, and 7 bases separated the two germline ends. The CDR3 length is 14 residues. The V gene's germline CDR1 is LGHNA and CDR2 YNFKEQ. Here the CDR3 DNA reads TGTGCCAGCAGCCAAGGGACAGTTGGAAACACCATATATTTT. It yields the protein CASSQGTVGNTIYF.

This chain uses TRBV19 with TRBJ2-7; 8 nucleotides align to TRBD1. This CDR3 is built from 15 residues. The junction had 7 bases not matched to a gene; V was cut back by 4 bases and J by 2 bases. Germline V lookup: CDR1 LNHDA, CDR2 SQIVND (reference sequence). The CDR3 region has the DNA TGTGCCAGTAGTAGAAGGCAGGGGGCTACCTACGAGCAGTACTTC. Its translation: CASSRRQGATYEQYF.

V is TRBV7-8 and J is TRBJ1-1, with 8 bases aligning to TRBD1. This CDR3 comprises 15 residues. After removal of 2 bases from V and 4 bases from J, the junction contained 6 bases not matched to a gene. Looked up from germline, CDR1 is SGHVS and CDR2 is FQNEAQ. Written as DNA, the CDR3 is TGTGCCAGCAGCTTACGGCAGGGGGCTAGCACTGAAGCTTTCTTT. Amino acid sequence: CASSLRQGASTEAFF.

The chain joins TRBV13 to TRBJ2-1, with D tentatively TRBD2 (5 bases). V was trimmed by 10 bases and J by 4 bases, leaving 11 bases between them. This CDR3 has 12 amino acids. The germline gives CDR1 PRHDT, CDR2 FYEKMQ (reference sequence). The CDR3 loop reads CATHWEYNEQFF. The CDR3 DNA is TGTGCCACGCATTGGGAGTACAATGAGCAGTTCTTC.

This clone occurred once. The chain recombines TRBV7-3 with TRBJ2-2, with 7 bases fitting TRBD2. V shed 5 bases, J shed 5 bases, and the junction held 8 bases outside the gene matches. The CDR3 sequence is 15 residues long. The germline gives CDR1 SGHTA, CDR2 FQGTGA. The CDR3 region has the DNA TGTGCCAGCAGCATAGGGAGGGCCGGGACCGGGGAGCTGTTTTTT. It yields the protein CASSIGRAGTGELFF. Together with reference TRBV7-3 and TRBJ2-2, the CDR3 gives the full variable domain: GAGVSQTPSNKVTEKGKYVELRCDPISGHTALYWYRQSLGQGPEFLIYFQGTGAADDSGLPNDRFFAVRPEGSVSTLKIQRTERGDSAVYLCASSIGRAGTGELFFGEGSRLTVL.

This chain links TRBV19 with TRBJ2-1; 12 positions match TRBD2. From germline, CDR1 is LNHDA and CDR2 SQIVND (reference sequence). Trimming took 7 bases from V and 8 from J; bases not matched to a gene: 9. This CDR3 spans 15 amino acids. The DNA of the CDR3 is TGTGCCAGTACCTGGGGGGCTAGCGGGAGGGATGAGCAGTTCTTC. Protein product: CASTWGASGRDEQFF.

The chain recombines TRBV5-1 with TRBJ2-5; 12 bases line up with TRBD2. The V and J ends lost 0 bases and 5 bases, in that order; junction bases with no gene match: 11. The germline gives CDR1 SGHRS, CDR2 YFSETQ. This CDR3 comprises 18 residues. In nucleotides, the CDR3 is TGCGCCAGCAGCTTGGGACTAGCGGGAGTCCCCGTGCTGGAGACCCAGTACTTC. It specifies CASSLGLAGVPVLETQYF. The entire variable domain, with the rest obtained from reference TRBV5-1 and TRBJ2-5, is as follows: KAGVTQTPRYLIKTRGQQVTLSCSPISGHRSVSWYQQTPGQGLQFLFEYFSETQRNKGNFPGRFSGRQFSNSRSEMNVSTLELGDSALYLCASSLGLAGVPVLETQYFGPGTRLLVL.

V usage is TRBV29-1 and J usage is TRBJ1-1; 9 bases fit TRBD1. With 7 bases clipped from V and 4 bases from J, the junction kept 7 bases outside the gene matches. Germline V gene lookup returns CDR1 SQVTM and CDR2 ANQGSEA. The CDR3 contains 13 residues. The CDR3 spells CSANRDRVTEAFF. As DNA, the CDR3 is TGCAGCGCCAACCGGGACAGGGTCACTGAAGCTTTCTTT. Full variable domain (rest looked up from reference TRBV29-1 and TRBJ1-1): SAVISQKPSRDICQRGTSLTIQCQVDSQVTMMFWYRQQPGQSLTLIATANQGSEATYESGFVIDKFPISRPNLTFSTLTVSNMSPEDSSIYLCSANRDRVTEAFFGQGTRLTVV.

This chain joins TRBV19 and TRBJ1-5, with D possibly matching TRBD1 (5 bases). CDR3 length: 14 residues. Germline assignment: CDR1 LNHDA and CDR2 SQIVND (reference sequence). V shed 6 bases and J shed 2 bases, with 11 bases lying between them. CDR3 protein: CASSGHFGNQPQHF. The CDR3 coding sequence is TGTGCCAGTAGCGGACATTTTGGCAATCAGCCCCAGCATTTT.

CDR3 DNA: TGTGCCAGCAGCTCGAGTGTTGGTAATGAAAAACTGTTTTTT. Its protein product is CASSSSVGNEKLFF. The gene calls are TRBV7-2 and TRBJ1-4; D unresolved. The CDR3 totals 14 residues. V was trimmed by 4 bases and J by 4 bases, leaving 10 bases between them. The germline V gene encodes CDR1 SGHTA and CDR2 FQGNSA.

The rearrangement joins TRBV2 to TRBJ2-3; the D gene is possibly TRBD2 (5 bases). CDR3 length: 16 amino acids. Trimming removed 6 bases at V and 2 bases at J, with 18 bases between. Germline assignment: CDR1 SNHLY and CDR2 FYNNEI. CDR3 nucleotide sequence: TGTGCCAGCAGGATCGATGCTGGACTTAACACAGATACGCAGTATTTT. This gives the protein CASRIDAGLNTDTQYF.

The chain uses TRBV5-6 and TRBJ2-7, with D tentatively TRBD1 (5 bases). This CDR3 comprises 14 residues. Germline CDR1 reads SGHDT; CDR2 reads YYEEEE. V was trimmed by 0 bases and J by 3 bases, leaving 10 bases between them. DNA for the CDR3: TGTGCCAGCAGCTTGGGTCCCAGGGACTACGAGCAGTACTTC. Translation gives CASSLGPRDYEQYF.